This TCR beta chain was sequenced during a study of T cell changes during pregnancy in multiple sclerosis. This CDR3 region has 15 residues. Looked up from germline, CDR1 is MNHNS and CDR2 is SASEGT. After removal of 6 bases from V and 0 bases from J, the junction contained 2 bases not matched to a gene. Produced via immunoSEQ multiplex PCR; TCRdb's table is partial and in-frame only. The sample has some 64,000 clones, more than 75% seen once; the top ten hold 3% to 4%. The sequence came from a female donor in good health, enrolled as a control in a pregnancy study. This chain connects TRBV6-1 to TRBJ1-6, with 7 bases lining up with TRBD1. The sample consisted of peripheral blood, taken in the first trimester of pregnancy. The CDR3 here is CASRTGSSYNSPLHF. In nucleotides, the CDR3 is TGTGCCAGCAGGACAGGGAGCTCCTATAATTCACCCCTCCACTTT.